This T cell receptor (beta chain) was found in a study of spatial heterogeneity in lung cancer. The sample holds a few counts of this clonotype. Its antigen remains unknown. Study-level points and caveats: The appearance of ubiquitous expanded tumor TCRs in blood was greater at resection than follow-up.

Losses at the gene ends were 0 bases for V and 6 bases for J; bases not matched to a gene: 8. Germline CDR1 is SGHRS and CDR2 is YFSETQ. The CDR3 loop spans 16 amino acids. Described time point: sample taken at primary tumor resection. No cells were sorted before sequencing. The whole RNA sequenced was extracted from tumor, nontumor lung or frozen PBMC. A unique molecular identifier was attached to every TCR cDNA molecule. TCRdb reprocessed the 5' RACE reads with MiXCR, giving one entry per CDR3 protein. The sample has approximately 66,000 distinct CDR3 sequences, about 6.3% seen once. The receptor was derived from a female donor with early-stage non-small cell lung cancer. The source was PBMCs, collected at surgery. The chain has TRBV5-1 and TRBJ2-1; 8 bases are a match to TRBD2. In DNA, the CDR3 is TGCGCCAGCAGCTTGGGTGGGCGGGGGGCGCGCAATGAGCAGTTCTTC. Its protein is CASSLGGRGARNEQFF.